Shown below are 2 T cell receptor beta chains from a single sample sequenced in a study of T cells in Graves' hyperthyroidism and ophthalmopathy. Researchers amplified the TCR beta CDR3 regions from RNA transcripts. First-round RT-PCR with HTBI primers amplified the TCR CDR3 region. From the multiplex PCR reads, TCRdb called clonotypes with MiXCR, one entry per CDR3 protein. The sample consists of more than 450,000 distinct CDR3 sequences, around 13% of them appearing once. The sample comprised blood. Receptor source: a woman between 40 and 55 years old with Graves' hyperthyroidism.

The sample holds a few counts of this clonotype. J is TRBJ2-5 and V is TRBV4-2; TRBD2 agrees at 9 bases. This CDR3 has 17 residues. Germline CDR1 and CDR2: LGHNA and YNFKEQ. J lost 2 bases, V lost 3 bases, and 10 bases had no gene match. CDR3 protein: CASSQTGVAGAQETQYF. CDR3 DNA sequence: TGTGCCAGCAGCCAGACCGGGGTAGCGGGAGCTCAAGAGACCCAGTACTTC.

The CDR3 DNA follows: TGTGCCAGCAGCCAAGTGGGGTTGCCAGATACGCAGTATTTT. It yields the protein CASSQVGLPDTQYF. The chain links TRBV3-1 to TRBJ2-3; the D is unclear. CDR1 and CDR2 from the germline V gene are LGHDT and YNNKEL (reference sequence). Trimming shortened V by 1 base and J by 4 bases, and 9 bases separated the two germline ends. The CDR3 sequence is 14 residues long.